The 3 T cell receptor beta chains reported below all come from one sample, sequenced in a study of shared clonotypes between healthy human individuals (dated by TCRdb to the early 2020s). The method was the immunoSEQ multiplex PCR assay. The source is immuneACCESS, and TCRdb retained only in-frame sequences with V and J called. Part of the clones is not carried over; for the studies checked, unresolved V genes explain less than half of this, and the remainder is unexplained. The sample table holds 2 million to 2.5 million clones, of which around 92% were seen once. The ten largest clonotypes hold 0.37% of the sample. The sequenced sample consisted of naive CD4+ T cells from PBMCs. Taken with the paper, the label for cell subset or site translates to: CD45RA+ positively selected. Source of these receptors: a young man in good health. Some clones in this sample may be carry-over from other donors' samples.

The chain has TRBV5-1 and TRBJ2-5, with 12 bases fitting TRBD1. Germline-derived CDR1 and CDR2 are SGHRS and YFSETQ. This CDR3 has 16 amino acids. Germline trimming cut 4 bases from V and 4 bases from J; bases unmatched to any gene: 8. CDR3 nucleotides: TGCGCCAGCAGCGTTACCGGGACAGGGGGCGGAGAGACCCAGTACTTC. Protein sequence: CASSVTGTGGGETQYF.

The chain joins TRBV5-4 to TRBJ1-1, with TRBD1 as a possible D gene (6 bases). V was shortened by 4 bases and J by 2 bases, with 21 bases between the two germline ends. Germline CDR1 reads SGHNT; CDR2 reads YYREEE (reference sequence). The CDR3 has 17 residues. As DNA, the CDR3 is TGTGCCAGCAGCCGGGATGGGGGCGCGATGGGAAACACTGAAGCTTTCTTT. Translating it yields CASSRDGGAMGNTEAFF.

In DNA form, the CDR3 reads TGTGCCAGTAGTATCATAGCGGGAGGGGCAACCGGGGAGCTGTTTTTT. It specifies CASSIIAGGATGELFF. The chain joins TRBV19 to TRBJ2-2; TRBD2 matches 11 bases. The CDR3 contains 16 residues. With V trimmed by 3 bases and J by 5 bases, 5 bases remained unmatched. The germline V gene encodes CDR1 LNHDA and CDR2 SQIVND (reference sequence).